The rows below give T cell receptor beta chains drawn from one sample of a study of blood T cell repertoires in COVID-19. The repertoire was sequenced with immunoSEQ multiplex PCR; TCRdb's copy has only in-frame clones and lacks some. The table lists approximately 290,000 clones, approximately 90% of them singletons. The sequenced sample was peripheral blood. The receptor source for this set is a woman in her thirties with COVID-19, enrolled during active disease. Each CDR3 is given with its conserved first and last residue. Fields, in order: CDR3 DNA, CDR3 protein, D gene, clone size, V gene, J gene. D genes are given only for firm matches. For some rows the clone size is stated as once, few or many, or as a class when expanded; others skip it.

cdr3_nt: TGCAGCGTTGTACCCAGGGCCGCCGTTTCCTATGGCTACACCTTC
cdr3_aa: CSVVPRAAVSYGYTF
d_call: .
clone_size: .
v_call: TRBV29-1
j_call: TRBJ1-2

cdr3_nt: TGTGCCAGCAGCGTTTTAGGGGGCGAAGTCTATGGCTACACCTTC
cdr3_aa: CASSVLGGEVYGYTF
d_call: TRBD1
clone_size: .
v_call: TRBV9
j_call: TRBJ1-2

cdr3_nt: TGTGCCAGCAGGCTCTCAGGGAACCAGCCCCAGCATTTT
cdr3_aa: CASRLSGNQPQHF
d_call: .
clone_size: .
v_call: TRBV28
j_call: TRBJ1-5

cdr3_nt: TGCGCCAGCAGCTTGGAATCGGGATCCACCGGGGAGCTGTTTTTT
cdr3_aa: CASSLESGSTGELFF
d_call: .
clone_size: .
v_call: TRBV5-1
j_call: TRBJ2-2

cdr3_nt: TGTGCCAGCACCACCTCGCTAAGAACTGAAGCTTTCTTT
cdr3_aa: CASTTSLRTEAFF
d_call: .
clone_size: .
v_call: TRBV28
j_call: TRBJ1-1

cdr3_nt: TGTGCCAGCAGTGAGGGGACAGGGGTTTCACCCCTCCACTTT
cdr3_aa: CASSEGTGVSPLHF
d_call: TRBD1
clone_size: .
v_call: TRBV6-1
j_call: TRBJ1-6

cdr3_nt: TGTGCCAGCTCACCAGGGACAATGGAACTGTTTTTT
cdr3_aa: CASSPGTMELFF
d_call: .
clone_size: .
v_call: TRBV18
j_call: TRBJ1-4

cdr3_nt: TGTGCCAGCAGTTTATCGCGTCCCCACAATGAGCAGTTCTTC
cdr3_aa: CASSLSRPHNEQFF
d_call: .
clone_size: .
v_call: TRBV27
j_call: TRBJ2-1

cdr3_nt: TGTGCCAGCAGCTTGGGGCAGGGGGACTTCTATGGCTACACCTTC
cdr3_aa: CASSLGQGDFYGYTF
d_call: TRBD1
clone_size: .
v_call: TRBV5-4
j_call: TRBJ1-2

cdr3_nt: TGTGCCAGCAGCCCCGGGAGCTACAATGAGCAGTTCTTC
cdr3_aa: CASSPGSYNEQFF
d_call: .
clone_size: .
v_call: TRBV25-1
j_call: TRBJ2-1

cdr3_nt: TGCAGCGTTGATCCGGCGGGGCAGGGAGGTGGCTACACCTTC
cdr3_aa: CSVDPAGQGGGYTF
d_call: .
clone_size: .
v_call: TRBV29-1
j_call: TRBJ1-2

cdr3_nt: TGCGCCAGCAGCCTAGACAGGGGCACTGAAGCTTTCTTT
cdr3_aa: CASSLDRGTEAFF
d_call: TRBD1
clone_size: few
v_call: TRBV10-1
j_call: TRBJ1-1

cdr3_nt: TGTGCCAGCAGCCAAGGGGCAGCCTCCTCTGGAAACACCATATATTTT
cdr3_aa: CASSQGAASSGNTIYF
d_call: .
clone_size: .
v_call: TRBV3-1/TRBV3-2
j_call: TRBJ1-3

cdr3_nt: TGTGCCAGCAGTTTTGGGAGAGTAGGAGCTTTCTTT
cdr3_aa: CASSFGRVGAFF
d_call: .
clone_size: once
v_call: TRBV28
j_call: TRBJ1-1

cdr3_nt: TGCAGCGTTGATTGGCTAGCGGGAGGATCATATACGCAGTATTTT
cdr3_aa: CSVDWLAGGSYTQYF
d_call: TRBD2
clone_size: .
v_call: TRBV29-1
j_call: TRBJ2-3

cdr3_nt: TGTGCCAGCCATCTAGCGGGGAACACCGGGGAGCTGTTTTTT
cdr3_aa: CASHLAGNTGELFF
d_call: TRBD2
clone_size: .
v_call: TRBV5-4
j_call: TRBJ2-2

cdr3_nt: TGTGCCAGCAGCCCCATGAGGGACAGGGTGAACACTGAAGCTTTCTTT
cdr3_aa: CASSPMRDRVNTEAFF
d_call: TRBD1
clone_size: .
v_call: TRBV14
j_call: TRBJ1-1

cdr3_nt: TGTGCCAGCCGACTCGACTTGTACACTGAAGCTTTCTTT
cdr3_aa: CASRLDLYTEAFF
d_call: .
clone_size: .
v_call: TRBV18
j_call: TRBJ1-1

cdr3_nt: TGTGCCAGCAGCTGGGGGGGGATCAATGAGCAGTTCTTC
cdr3_aa: CASSWGGINEQFF
d_call: TRBD2
clone_size: .
v_call: TRBV6-6
j_call: TRBJ2-1

cdr3_nt: TGTGCCAGCAGCTGGACAGGGGGAATTTACAATGAGCAGTTCTTC
cdr3_aa: CASSWTGGIYNEQFF
d_call: TRBD1
clone_size: .
v_call: TRBV11-2
j_call: TRBJ2-1

cdr3_nt: TGTGCCAGCAGTGAAAGGGACAGAAAGAGCAATTCACCCCTCCACTTT
cdr3_aa: CASSERDRKSNSPLHF
d_call: TRBD1
clone_size: .
v_call: TRBV6-1
j_call: TRBJ1-6

cdr3_nt: TGTGCCAGCAGCTTCAGACAGGGACTTAGCTCCTACGAGCAGTACTTC
cdr3_aa: CASSFRQGLSSYEQYF
d_call: .
clone_size: .
v_call: TRBV7-2
j_call: TRBJ2-7

cdr3_nt: TGTGCCAGCAGTCTTCAGCGGGGCCTTACCGAGCAGTACTTC
cdr3_aa: CASSLQRGLTEQYF
d_call: TRBD2
clone_size: .
v_call: TRBV7-2
j_call: TRBJ2-7

cdr3_nt: TGTGCCAGCAGTTTCAGCCAGGGCGATGAAAAACTGTTTTTT
cdr3_aa: CASSFSQGDEKLFF
d_call: .
clone_size: .
v_call: TRBV27
j_call: TRBJ1-4

cdr3_nt: TGTGCCAGTAGTAGGACAGGGACGGGGCACGAGCAGTACTTC
cdr3_aa: CASSRTGTGHEQYF
d_call: TRBD1
clone_size: .
v_call: TRBV19
j_call: TRBJ2-7

cdr3_nt: TGTGCCTGGAGTGGTAACCGGTTAGCGGGAAACACCATATATTTT
cdr3_aa: CAWSGNRLAGNTIYF
d_call: .
clone_size: once
v_call: TRBV30
j_call: TRBJ1-3

cdr3_nt: TGTGCCAGCAGTATGACAGGGTCGGGTGAGCAGTACTTC
cdr3_aa: CASSMTGSGEQYF
d_call: TRBD1
clone_size: .
v_call: TRBV12-3/TRBV12-4
j_call: TRBJ2-7

cdr3_nt: TGTGCCAGCAGCTTAGCAGGGGCTTGGTACGAGCAGTACTTC
cdr3_aa: CASSLAGAWYEQYF
d_call: .
clone_size: .
v_call: TRBV7-2
j_call: TRBJ2-7

cdr3_nt: TGTGCCAGCAGTTTAAGGGCAGGGCGGCCGAATCAGCCCCAGCATTTT
cdr3_aa: CASSLRAGRPNQPQHF
d_call: .
clone_size: .
v_call: TRBV28
j_call: TRBJ1-5

cdr3_nt: TGTGCCAGCAGCCCCTCGGTAGGGGGGGATGGCTACACCTTC
cdr3_aa: CASSPSVGGDGYTF
d_call: .
clone_size: .
v_call: TRBV3-1/TRBV3-2
j_call: TRBJ1-2

cdr3_nt: TGTGCCAGCAGTTCATATGTGGGCAACCAGCCCCAGCATTTT
cdr3_aa: CASSSYVGNQPQHF
d_call: .
clone_size: .
v_call: TRBV6-4
j_call: TRBJ1-5

cdr3_nt: TGTGCCAGCAGCGGTCTAAGCACCGGGGAGCTGTTTTTT
cdr3_aa: CASSGLSTGELFF
d_call: .
clone_size: .
v_call: TRBV5-4
j_call: TRBJ2-2

cdr3_nt: TGTGCCAGCAGCCAAGGACAGGGGGCTTGGGAGACCCAGTACTTC
cdr3_aa: CASSQGQGAWETQYF
d_call: TRBD1
clone_size: .
v_call: TRBV9
j_call: TRBJ2-5

cdr3_nt: TGTGCCAGCAGCCATGAGACTAGCGGGGTTTCCTACGAGCAGTACTTC
cdr3_aa: CASSHETSGVSYEQYF
d_call: TRBD2
clone_size: .
v_call: TRBV4-2
j_call: TRBJ2-7

cdr3_nt: TGTGCCAGCAGCAACAGGGAGGGTGGTCAGCCCCAGCATTTT
cdr3_aa: CASSNREGGQPQHF
d_call: .
clone_size: .
v_call: TRBV7-2
j_call: TRBJ1-5

cdr3_nt: TGTGCCAGTAGTATAGAGGGCATAAATCAGCCCCAGCATTTT
cdr3_aa: CASSIEGINQPQHF
d_call: .
clone_size: .
v_call: TRBV19
j_call: TRBJ1-5

cdr3_nt: TGTGCCAGCAGCCCCCGGGACTCTCCCTACGAGCAGTACTTC
cdr3_aa: CASSPRDSPYEQYF
d_call: .
clone_size: .
v_call: TRBV9
j_call: TRBJ2-7

cdr3_nt: TGTGCCAGCACCTGGGCCCTCGACCGCAATGAGCAGTTCTTC
cdr3_aa: CASTWALDRNEQFF
d_call: .
clone_size: .
v_call: TRBV11-2
j_call: TRBJ2-1

cdr3_nt: TGTGCCACCACTCCCGATTATCGGAACTATGGCTACACCTTC
cdr3_aa: CATTPDYRNYGYTF
d_call: .
clone_size: once
v_call: TRBV19
j_call: TRBJ1-2

cdr3_nt: TGTGCCAGCAGCCGCAGGGAGCCTACTGGGGAGGCCCAGTACTTC
cdr3_aa: CASSRREPTGEAQYF
d_call: .
clone_size: .
v_call: TRBV7-9
j_call: TRBJ2-5

cdr3_nt: TGTGCCAGCAGTTTAGGGGGGGGGAGTCAGCCCCAGCATTTT
cdr3_aa: CASSLGGGSQPQHF
d_call: .
clone_size: .
v_call: TRBV28
j_call: TRBJ1-5

cdr3_nt: TGTGCCAGCAGCCAAGTCCCTGGGACAGGGAGCGACTATGGCTACACCTTC
cdr3_aa: CASSQVPGTGSDYGYTF
d_call: TRBD1
clone_size: .
v_call: TRBV14
j_call: TRBJ1-2

cdr3_nt: TGTGCCAGCTCACCCACCGGACTGCAGGATCAGCCCCAGCATTTT
cdr3_aa: CASSPTGLQDQPQHF
d_call: .
clone_size: once
v_call: TRBV18
j_call: TRBJ1-5

cdr3_nt: TGTGCCAGCAGCGATGGGGGACTAGCGACTTACAATGAGCAGTTCTTC
cdr3_aa: CASSDGGLATYNEQFF
d_call: TRBD2
clone_size: .
v_call: TRBV7-8
j_call: TRBJ2-1